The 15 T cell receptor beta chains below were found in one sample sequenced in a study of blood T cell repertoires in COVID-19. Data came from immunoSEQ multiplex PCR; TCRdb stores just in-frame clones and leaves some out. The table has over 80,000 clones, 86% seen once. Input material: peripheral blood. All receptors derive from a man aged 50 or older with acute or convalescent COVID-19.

The CDR3 DNA reads as TGTGCCACCAGCTTATCGGGACAGGGGGGCTCTGGAAACACCATATATTTT. Amino acid sequence: CATSLSGQGGSGNTIYF. The rearrangement links TRBV15 to TRBJ1-3; 11 bases match TRBD1. The length of the CDR3 is 17 residues. The junction had 6 bases not matched to a gene; V was cut back by 5 bases and J by 0 bases. Germline V gene data show CDR1 as LNHNV and CDR2 as YYDKDF (reference sequence).

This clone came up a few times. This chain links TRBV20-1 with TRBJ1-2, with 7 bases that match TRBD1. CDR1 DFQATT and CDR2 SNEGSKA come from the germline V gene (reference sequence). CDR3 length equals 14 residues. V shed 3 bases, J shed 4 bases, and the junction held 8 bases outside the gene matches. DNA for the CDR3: TGCAGTGCTAGTGGAGACAGGGTAGGCTATGGCTACACCTTC. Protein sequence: CSASGDRVGYGYTF.

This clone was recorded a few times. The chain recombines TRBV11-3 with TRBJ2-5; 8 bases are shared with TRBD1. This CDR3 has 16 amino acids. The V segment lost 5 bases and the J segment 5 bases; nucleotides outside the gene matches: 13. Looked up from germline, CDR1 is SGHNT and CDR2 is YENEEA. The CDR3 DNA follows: TGTGCCAGCAGCCCCGGACAGGGAATAAGAGGCGAGACCCAGTACTTC. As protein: CASSPGQGIRGETQYF.

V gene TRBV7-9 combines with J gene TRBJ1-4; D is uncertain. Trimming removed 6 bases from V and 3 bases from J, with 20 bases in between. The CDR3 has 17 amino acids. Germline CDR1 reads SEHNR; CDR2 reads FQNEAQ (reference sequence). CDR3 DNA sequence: TGTGCCAGCAGTATGCGGGAAACCTCGGTGGCTAATGAAAAACTGTTTTTT. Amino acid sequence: CASSMRETSVANEKLFF.

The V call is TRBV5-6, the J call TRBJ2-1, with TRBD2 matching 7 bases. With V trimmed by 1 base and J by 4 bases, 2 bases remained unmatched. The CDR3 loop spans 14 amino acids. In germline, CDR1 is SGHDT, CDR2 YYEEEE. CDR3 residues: CASSLSGVYNEQFF. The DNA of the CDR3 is TGTGCCAGCAGCTTGAGCGGGGTATACAATGAGCAGTTCTTC.

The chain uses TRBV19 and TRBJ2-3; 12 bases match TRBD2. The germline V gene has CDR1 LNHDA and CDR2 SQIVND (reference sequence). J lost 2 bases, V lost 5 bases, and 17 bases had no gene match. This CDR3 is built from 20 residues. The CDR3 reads CASSPPKGLAGPFNTDTQYF. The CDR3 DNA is TGTGCCAGTAGTCCCCCTAAGGGACTAGCGGGCCCGTTCAACACAGATACGCAGTATTTT.

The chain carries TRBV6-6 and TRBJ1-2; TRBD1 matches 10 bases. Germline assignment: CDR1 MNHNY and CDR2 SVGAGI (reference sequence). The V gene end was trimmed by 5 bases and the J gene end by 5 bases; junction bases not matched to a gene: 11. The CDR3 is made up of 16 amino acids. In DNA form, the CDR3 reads TGTGCCAGCAGTCAACCGACAGGGGGCATATGGTATGGCTACACCTTC. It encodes CASSQPTGGIWYGYTF.

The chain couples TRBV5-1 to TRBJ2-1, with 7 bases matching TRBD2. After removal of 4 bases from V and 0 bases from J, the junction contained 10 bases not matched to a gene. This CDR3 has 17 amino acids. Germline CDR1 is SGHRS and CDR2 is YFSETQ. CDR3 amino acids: CASSPTWLADSYNEQFF. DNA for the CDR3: TGCGCCAGCAGCCCGACCTGGCTAGCGGACTCCTACAATGAGCAGTTCTTC.

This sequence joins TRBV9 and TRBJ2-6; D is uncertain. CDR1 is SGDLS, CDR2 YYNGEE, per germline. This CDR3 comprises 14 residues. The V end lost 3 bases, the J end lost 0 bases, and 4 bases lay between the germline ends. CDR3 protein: CASSAVSGANVLTF. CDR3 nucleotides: TGTGCCAGCAGCGCAGTCTCTGGGGCCAACGTCCTGACTTTC. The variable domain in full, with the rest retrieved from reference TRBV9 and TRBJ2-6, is DSGVTQTPKHLITATGQRVTLRCSPRSGDLSVYWYQQSLDQGLQFLIQYYNGEERAKGNILERFSAQQFPDLHSELNLSSLELGDSALYFCASSAVSGANVLTFGAGSRLTVL.

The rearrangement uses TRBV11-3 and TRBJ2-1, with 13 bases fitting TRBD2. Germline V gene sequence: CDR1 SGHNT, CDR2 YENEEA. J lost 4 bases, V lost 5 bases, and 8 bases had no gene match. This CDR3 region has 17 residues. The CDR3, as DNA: TGTGCCAGCAGCCCCCGGACTAGCGGGAGTATGTACAATGAGCAGTTCTTC. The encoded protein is CASSPRTSGSMYNEQFF.

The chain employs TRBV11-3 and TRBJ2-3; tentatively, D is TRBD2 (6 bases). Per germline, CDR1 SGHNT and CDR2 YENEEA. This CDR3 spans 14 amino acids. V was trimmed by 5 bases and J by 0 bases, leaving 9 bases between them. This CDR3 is CASSGSGSTDTQYF. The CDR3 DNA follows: TGTGCCAGCAGCGGAAGCGGGAGCACAGATACGCAGTATTTT.

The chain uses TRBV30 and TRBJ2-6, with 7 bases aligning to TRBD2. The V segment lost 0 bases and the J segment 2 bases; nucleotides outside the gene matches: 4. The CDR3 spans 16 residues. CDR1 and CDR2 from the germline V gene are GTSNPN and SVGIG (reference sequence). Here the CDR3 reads CAWSVAGVPGANVLTF. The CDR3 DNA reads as TGTGCCTGGAGTGTTGCGGGGGTCCCTGGGGCCAACGTCCTGACTTTC.

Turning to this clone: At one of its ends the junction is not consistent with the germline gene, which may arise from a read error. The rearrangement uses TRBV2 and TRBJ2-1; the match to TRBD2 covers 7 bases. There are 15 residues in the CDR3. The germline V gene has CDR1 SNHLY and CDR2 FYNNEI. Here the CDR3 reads CAGREGSGANNEQFF. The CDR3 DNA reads TGTGCCGGCAGGGAGGGGAGTGGGGCTAATAATGAGCAGTTCTTC.

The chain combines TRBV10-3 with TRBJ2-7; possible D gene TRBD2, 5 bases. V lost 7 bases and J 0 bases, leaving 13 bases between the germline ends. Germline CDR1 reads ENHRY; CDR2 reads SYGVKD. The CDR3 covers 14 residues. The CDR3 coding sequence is TGTGCCATCACCAGAGGGCCGATCTCCTACGAGCAGTACTTC. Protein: CAITRGPISYEQYF.

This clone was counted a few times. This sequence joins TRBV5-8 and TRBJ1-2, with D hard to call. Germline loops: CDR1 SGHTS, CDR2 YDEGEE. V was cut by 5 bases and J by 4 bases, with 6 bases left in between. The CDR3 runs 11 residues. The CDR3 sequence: CASSFGYGYTF. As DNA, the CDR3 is TGTGCCAGCAGTTTCGGCTATGGCTACACCTTC.